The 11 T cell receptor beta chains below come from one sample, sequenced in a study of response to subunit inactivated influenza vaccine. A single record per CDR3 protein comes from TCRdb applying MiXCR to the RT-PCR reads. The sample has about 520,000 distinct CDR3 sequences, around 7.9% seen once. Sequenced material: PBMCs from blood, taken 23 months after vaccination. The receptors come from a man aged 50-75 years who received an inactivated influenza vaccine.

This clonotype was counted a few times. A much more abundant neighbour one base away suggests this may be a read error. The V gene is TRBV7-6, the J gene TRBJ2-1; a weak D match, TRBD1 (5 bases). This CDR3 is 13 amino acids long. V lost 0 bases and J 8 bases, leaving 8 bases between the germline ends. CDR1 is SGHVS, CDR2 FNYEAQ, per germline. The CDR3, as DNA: TGTGCCAGCAGCTTAGCCAGGGTGGATGAGCAGTTCTTC. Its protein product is CASSLARVDEQFF.

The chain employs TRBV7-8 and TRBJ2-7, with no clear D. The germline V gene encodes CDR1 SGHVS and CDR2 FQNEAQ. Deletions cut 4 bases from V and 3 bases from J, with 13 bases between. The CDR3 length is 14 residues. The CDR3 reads CASSSLRHFYEQYF. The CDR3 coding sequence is TGTGCCAGCAGCTCCCTTAGACACTTCTACGAGCAGTACTTC.

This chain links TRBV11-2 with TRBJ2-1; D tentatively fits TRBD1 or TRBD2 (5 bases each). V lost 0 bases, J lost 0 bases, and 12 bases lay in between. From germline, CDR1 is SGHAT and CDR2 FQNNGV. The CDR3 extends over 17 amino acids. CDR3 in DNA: TGTGCCAGCAGCTTAGAGGGGGTTTCCGTCTCCTACAATGAGCAGTTCTTC. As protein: CASSLEGVSVSYNEQFF.

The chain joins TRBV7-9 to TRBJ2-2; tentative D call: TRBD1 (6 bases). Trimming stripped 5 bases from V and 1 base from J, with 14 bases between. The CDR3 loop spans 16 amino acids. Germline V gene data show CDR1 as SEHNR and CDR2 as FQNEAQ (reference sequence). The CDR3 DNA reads TGTGCCAGCAGCCCCGAGGGACAACGGAACACCGGGGAGCTGTTTTTT. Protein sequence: CASSPEGQRNTGELFF.

For the CDR3, the DNA is TGTGCCAGCAGATGGGGAGGCACAGATACGCAGTATTTT. This translates into CASRWGGTDTQYF. The chain uses TRBV2 and TRBJ2-3; TRBD2 might be the D (5 bases). This CDR3 has 13 residues. Germline V CDR1 and CDR2: SNHLY, FYNNEI. V shed 6 bases and J shed 1 base, with 8 bases lying between them.

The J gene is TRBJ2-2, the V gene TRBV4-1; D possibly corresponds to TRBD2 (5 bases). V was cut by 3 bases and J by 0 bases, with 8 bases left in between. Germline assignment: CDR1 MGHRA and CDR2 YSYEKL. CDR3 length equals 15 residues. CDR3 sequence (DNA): TGCGCCAGCAGCCATGCCGGGACGAACACCGGGGAGCTGTTTTTT. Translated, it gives CASSHAGTNTGELFF.

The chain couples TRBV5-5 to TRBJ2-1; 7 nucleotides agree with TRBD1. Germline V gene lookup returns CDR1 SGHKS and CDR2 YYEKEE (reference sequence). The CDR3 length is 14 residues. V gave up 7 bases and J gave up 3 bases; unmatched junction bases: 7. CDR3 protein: CASGKGQIYNEQFF. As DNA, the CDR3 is TGTGCCAGCGGCAAGGGACAGATCTACAATGAGCAGTTCTTC.

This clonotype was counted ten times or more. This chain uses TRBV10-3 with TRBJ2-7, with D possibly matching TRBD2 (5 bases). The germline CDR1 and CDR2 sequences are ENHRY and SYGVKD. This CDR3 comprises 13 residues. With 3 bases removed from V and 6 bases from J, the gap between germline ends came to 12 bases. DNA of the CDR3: TGTGCCATCAGTGACTATGAGGGAAGCGAGCAGTACTTC. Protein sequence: CAISDYEGSEQYF.

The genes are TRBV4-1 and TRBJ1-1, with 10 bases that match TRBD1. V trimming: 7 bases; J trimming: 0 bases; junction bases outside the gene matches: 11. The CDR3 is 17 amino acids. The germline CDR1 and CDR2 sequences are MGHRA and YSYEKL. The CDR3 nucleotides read TGCGCCAGCACCTCTCCGGGACAGGGGCCCTTGAACACTGAAGCTTTCTTT. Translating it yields CASTSPGQGPLNTEAFF.

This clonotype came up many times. In DNA form, the CDR3 reads TGCAGTGCCTTCCAACCCTCAGACGTAAAATTGATCTACGAGCAGTACTTC. Protein product: CSAFQPSDVKLIYEQYF. V usage is TRBV20-1 and J usage is TRBJ2-7; D not resolved. Trimming cost V 6 bases and J 3 bases, with 27 bases left between them. The germline V gene encodes CDR1 DFQATT and CDR2 SNEGSKA (reference sequence). The CDR3 length is 17 residues.

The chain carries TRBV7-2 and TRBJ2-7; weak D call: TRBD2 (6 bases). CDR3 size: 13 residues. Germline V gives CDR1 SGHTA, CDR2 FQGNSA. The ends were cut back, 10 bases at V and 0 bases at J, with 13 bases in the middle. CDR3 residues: CAIKVGGSYEQYF. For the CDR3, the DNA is TGTGCCATCAAAGTGGGGGGCTCCTACGAGCAGTACTTC.